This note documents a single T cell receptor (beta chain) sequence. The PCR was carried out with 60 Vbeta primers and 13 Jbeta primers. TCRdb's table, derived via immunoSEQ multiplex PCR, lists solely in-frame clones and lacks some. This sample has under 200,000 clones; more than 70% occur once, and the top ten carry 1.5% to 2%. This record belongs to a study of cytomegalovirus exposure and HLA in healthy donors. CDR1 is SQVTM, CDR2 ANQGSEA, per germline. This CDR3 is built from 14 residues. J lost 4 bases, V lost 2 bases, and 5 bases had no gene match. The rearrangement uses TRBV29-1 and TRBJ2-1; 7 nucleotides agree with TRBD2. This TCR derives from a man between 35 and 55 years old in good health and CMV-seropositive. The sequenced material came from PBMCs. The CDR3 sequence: CSVERAGKYNEQFF. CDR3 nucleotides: TGCAGCGTTGAAAGAGCGGGGAAGTACAATGAGCAGTTCTTC.